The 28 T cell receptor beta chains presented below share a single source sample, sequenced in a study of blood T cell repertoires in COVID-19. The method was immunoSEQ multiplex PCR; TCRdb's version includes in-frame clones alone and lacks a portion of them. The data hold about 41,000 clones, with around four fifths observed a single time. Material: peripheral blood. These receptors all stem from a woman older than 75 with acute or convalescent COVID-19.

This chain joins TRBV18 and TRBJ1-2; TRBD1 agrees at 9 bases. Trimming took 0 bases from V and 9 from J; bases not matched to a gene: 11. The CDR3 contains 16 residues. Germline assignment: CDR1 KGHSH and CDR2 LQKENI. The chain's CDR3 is CASSPPVGQGKWSYTF. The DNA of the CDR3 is TGTGCCAGCTCACCACCGGTGGGACAGGGCAAGTGGAGCTACACCTTC.

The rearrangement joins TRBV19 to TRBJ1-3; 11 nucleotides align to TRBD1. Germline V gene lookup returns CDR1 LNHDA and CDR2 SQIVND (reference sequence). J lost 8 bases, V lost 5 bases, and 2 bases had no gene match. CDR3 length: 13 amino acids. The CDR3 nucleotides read TGTGCCAGTAGTCCGGGACAGGGGGACACCATATATTTT. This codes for CASSPGQGDTIYF.

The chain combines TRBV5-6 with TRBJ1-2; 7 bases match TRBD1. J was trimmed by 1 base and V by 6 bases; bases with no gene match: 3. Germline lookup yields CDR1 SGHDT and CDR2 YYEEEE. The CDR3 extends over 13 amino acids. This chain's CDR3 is CASKGTVNYGYTF. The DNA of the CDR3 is TGTGCCAGCAAAGGGACAGTTAACTATGGCTACACCTTC.

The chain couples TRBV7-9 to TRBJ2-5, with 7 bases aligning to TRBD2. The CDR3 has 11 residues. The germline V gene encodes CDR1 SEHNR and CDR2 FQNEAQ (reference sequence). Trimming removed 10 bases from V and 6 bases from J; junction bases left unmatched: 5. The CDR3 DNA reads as TGTGCCACCCGGGGGGAACAGACCCAGTACTTC. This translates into CATRGEQTQYF. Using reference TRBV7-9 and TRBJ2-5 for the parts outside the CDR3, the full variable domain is DTGVSQNPRHKITKRGQNVTFRCDPISEHNRLYWYRQTLGQGPEFLTYFQNEAQLEKSRLLSDRFSAERPKGSFSTLEIQRTEQGDSAMYLCATRGEQTQYFGPGTRLLVL.

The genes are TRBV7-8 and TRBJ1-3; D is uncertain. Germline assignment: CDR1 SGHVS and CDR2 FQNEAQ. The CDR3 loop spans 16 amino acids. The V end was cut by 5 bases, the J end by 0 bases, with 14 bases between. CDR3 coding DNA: TGTGCCAGCAGCACCGTAGGCGGGGTCTCTGGAAACACCATATATTTT. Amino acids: CASSTVGGVSGNTIYF. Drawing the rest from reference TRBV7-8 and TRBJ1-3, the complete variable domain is GAGVSQSPRYKVAKRGQDVALRCDPISGHVSLFWYQQALGQGPEFLTYFQNEAQLDKSGLPSDRFFAERPEGSVSTLKIQRTQQEDSAVYLCASSTVGGVSGNTIYFGEGSWLTVV.

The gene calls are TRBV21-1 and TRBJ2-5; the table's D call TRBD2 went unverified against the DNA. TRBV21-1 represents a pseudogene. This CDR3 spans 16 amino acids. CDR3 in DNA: TGTGCCAGCAGCAAGTGGGGACTAGCGGGGGCAGAGACCCAGTACTTC. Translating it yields CASSKWGLAGAETQYF.

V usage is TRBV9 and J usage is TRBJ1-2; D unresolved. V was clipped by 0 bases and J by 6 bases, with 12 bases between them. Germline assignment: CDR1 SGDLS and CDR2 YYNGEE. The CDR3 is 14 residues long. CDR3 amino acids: CASSVDLVGDGYTF. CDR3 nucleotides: TGTGCCAGCAGCGTAGACCTGGTTGGAGATGGCTACACCTTC.

The CDR3, as DNA: TGTGCCAGCAGGGCAAGATCGGGTACGACTATTGGCTACACCTTC. Amino acid sequence: CASRARSGTTIGYTF. V usage is TRBV6-6 and J usage is TRBJ1-2; D not certain. CDR3 size: 15 residues. V was cut by 6 bases and J by 7 bases, with 21 bases left in between. Germline CDR1 is MNHNY and CDR2 is SVGAGI (reference sequence).

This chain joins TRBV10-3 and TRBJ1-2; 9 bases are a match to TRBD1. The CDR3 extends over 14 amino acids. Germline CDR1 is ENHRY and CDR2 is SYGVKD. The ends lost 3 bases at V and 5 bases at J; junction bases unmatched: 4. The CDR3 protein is CAISDGTGNYGYTF. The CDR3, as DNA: TGTGCCATCAGTGACGGGACAGGGAATTATGGCTACACCTTC.

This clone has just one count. Written as DNA, the CDR3 is TGTGCCACCAGCAGAGGAGGGGGCGAGGGCTACACCTTC. The encoded protein is CATSRGGGEGYTF. The V gene is TRBV15, the J gene TRBJ1-2; 7 bases align to TRBD1. V gave up 1 base and J gave up 8 bases; unmatched junction bases: 4. The CDR3 runs to 13 residues. CDR1 and CDR2 from the germline V gene are LNHNV and YYDKDF (reference sequence).

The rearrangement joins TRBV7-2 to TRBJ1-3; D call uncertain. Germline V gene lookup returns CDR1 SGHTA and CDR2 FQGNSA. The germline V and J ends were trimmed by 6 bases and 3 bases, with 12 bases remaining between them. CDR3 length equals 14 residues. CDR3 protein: CASSPQGSGNTIYF. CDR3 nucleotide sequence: TGTGCCAGCAGTCCCCAAGGGAGTGGAAACACCATATATTTT.

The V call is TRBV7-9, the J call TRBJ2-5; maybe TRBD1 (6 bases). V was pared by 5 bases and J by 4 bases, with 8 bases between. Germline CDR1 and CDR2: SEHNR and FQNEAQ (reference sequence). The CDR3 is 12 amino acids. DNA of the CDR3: TGTGCCAGCAGCCCACAGGGAGAGACCCAGTACTTC. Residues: CASSPQGETQYF.

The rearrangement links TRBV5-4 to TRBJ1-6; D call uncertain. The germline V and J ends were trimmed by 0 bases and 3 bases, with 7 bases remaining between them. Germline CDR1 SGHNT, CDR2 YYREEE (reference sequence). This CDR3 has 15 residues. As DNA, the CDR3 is TGTGCCAGCAGCTTGGACAGTTACTATAATTCACCCCTCCACTTT. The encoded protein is CASSLDSYYNSPLHF.

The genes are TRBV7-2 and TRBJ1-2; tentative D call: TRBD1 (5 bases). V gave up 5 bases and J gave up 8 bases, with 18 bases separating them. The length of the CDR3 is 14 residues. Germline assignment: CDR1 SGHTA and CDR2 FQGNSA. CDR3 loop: CASSLLGLQEGYTF. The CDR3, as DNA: TGTGCCAGCAGCCTCCTAGGTCTACAGGAGGGCTACACCTTC.

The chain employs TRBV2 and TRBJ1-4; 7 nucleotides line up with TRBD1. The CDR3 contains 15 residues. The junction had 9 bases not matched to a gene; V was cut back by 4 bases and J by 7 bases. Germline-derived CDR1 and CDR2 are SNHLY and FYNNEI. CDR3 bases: TGTGCCAGCAGTGGAGGCAGGGGGATTGGTGAAAAACTGTTTTTT. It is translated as CASSGGRGIGEKLFF. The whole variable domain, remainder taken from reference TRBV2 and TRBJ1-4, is EPEVTQTPSHQVTQMGQEVILRCVPISNHLYFYWYRQILGQKVEFLVSFYNNEISEKSEIFDDQFSVERPDGSNFTLKIRSTKLEDSAMYFCASSGGRGIGEKLFFGSGTQLSVL.

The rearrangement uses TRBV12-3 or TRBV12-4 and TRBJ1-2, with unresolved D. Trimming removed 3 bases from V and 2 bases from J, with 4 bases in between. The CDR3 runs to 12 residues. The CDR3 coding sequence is TGTGCCAGCAGTTTGGAGAACTATGGCTACACCTTC. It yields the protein CASSLENYGYTF.

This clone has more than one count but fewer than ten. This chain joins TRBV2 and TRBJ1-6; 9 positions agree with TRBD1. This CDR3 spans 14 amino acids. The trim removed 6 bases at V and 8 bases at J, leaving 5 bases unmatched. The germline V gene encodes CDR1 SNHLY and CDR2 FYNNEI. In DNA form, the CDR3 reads TGTGCCAGCAGCATCGACAGGGGGTATTCACCCCTCCACTTT. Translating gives CASSIDRGYSPLHF.

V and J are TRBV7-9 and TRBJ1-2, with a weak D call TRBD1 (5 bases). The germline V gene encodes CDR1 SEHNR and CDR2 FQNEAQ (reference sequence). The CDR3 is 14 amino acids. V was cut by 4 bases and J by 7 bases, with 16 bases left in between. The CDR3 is CASSSQVPGSGYTF. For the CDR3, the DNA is TGTGCCAGCAGCTCTCAGGTGCCAGGGTCTGGCTACACCTTC.

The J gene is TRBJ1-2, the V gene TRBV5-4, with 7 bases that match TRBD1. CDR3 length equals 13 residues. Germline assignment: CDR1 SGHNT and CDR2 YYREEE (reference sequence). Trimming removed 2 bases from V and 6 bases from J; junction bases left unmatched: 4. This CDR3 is CASSFKGADGYTF. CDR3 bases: TGTGCCAGCAGCTTTAAGGGGGCCGATGGCTACACCTTC.

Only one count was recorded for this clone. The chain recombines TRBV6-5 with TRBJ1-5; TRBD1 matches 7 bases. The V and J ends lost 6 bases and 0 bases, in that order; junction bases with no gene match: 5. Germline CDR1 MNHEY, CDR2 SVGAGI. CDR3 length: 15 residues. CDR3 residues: CASRRDRNSNQPQHF. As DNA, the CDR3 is TGTGCCAGCAGAAGGGACAGAAATAGCAATCAGCCCCAGCATTTT.

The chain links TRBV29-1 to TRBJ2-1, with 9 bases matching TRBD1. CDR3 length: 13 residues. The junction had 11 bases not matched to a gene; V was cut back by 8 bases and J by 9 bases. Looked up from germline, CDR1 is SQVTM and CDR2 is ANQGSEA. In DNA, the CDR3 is TGCAGCCTTCTGAGGACAGGGGCTGGTGAGCAGTTCTTC. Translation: CSLLRTGAGEQFF.

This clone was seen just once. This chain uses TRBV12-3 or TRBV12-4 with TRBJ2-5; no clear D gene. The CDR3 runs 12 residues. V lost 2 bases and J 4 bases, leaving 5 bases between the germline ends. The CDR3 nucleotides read TGTGCCAGCAGTTTAAACGGAGAGACCCAGTACTTC. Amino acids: CASSLNGETQYF.

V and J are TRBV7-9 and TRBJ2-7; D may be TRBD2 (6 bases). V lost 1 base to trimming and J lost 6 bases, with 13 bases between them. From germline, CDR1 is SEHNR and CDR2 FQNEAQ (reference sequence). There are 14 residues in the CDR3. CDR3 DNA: TGTGCCAGCAGCTTAGGGGGGACTGCGTCCGAGCAGTACTTC. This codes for CASSLGGTASEQYF.

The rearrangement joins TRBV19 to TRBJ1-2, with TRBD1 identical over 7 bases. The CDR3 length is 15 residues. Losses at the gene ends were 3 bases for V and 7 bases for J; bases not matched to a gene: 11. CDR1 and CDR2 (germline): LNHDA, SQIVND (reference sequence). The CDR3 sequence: CASSILAGGIGGYTF. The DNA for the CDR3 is TGTGCCAGTAGTATCCTGGCAGGGGGAATCGGTGGCTACACCTTC.

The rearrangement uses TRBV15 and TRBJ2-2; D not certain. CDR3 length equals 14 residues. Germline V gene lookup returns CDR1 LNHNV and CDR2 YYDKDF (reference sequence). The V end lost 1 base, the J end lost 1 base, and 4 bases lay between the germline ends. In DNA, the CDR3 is TGTGCCACCAGCAGAGCCGTGAACACCGGGGAGCTGTTTTTT. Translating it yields CATSRAVNTGELFF.

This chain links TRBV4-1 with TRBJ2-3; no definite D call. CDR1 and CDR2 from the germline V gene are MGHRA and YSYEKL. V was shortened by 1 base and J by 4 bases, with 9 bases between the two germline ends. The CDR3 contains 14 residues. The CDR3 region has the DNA TGCGCCAGCAGCCAAGGGCTAGGTCCAGATACGCAGTATTTT. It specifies CASSQGLGPDTQYF.

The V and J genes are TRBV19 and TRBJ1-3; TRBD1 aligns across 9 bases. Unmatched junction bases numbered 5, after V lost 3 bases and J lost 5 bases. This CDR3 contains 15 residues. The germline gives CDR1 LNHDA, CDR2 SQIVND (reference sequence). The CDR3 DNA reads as TGTGCCAGTAGTATGGCCGGGACAGGGAGAAACACCATATATTTT. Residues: CASSMAGTGRNTIYF.

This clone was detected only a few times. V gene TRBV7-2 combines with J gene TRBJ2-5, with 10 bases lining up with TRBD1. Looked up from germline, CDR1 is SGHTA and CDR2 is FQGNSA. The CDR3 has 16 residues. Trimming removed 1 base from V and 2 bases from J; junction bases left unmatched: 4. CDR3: CASSLGPGQGQETQYF. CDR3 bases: TGTGCCAGCAGCTTAGGTCCGGGACAGGGGCAAGAGACCCAGTACTTC.